This T cell receptor beta chain comes out of a study of T cells in Graves' hyperthyroidism and ophthalmopathy. General study points: Stable hyperthyroidism and ophthalmopathy were separated using 13 V-J signatures.

The investigators amplified TCR beta CDR3 regions from RNA transcripts. With the HTBI primer set, the TCR CDR3 went through a first round of RT-PCR. TCRdb reprocessed the multiplex PCR reads with MiXCR, giving one entry per CDR3 protein. The sample yields around 430,000 distinct CDR3 sequences, 15% seen once. This clonotype was counted at least ten times. Its antigen is still unknown. Hyperthyroidism, newly diagnosed and lasting under 2 months, affected patients aged 18 to 65. Exclusions: uncontrolled infection, other autoimmune disease, pregnancy, lactation. Based on clinical symptoms, serum thyroxine and TRAb, thyroid ultrasound and orbital computed tomography, diagnoses were reached. From germline, CDR1 is SGHVS and CDR2 FQNEAQ. V was cut by 1 base and J by 0 bases, with 13 bases left in between. This CDR3 spans 17 amino acids.

The V call is TRBV7-8, the J call TRBJ2-1, with D possibly TRBD2 on 5 matching bases. Sequencing was carried out using blood. This clonotype originated in a young woman with Graves' hyperthyroidism. CDR3 amino acids: CASSLENSASSYNEQFF. The CDR3 nucleotides read TGTGCCAGCAGCTTAGAAAATAGCGCGAGCTCCTACAATGAGCAGTTCTTC.